Presented here are 27 T cell receptor delta chains from one specimen sequenced in a study of γδ T cells in repeated Plasmodium falciparum infection. TCRdb re-called the multiplex PCR reads through CATT. This sample has 50,000 or so delta-chain clones, with approximately 1.5% found just once. Vgamma9/Vdelta2+ and Vdelta2-negative gammadelta T cells were flow-sorted from PBMC for bulk sequencing. The sample was gamma-delta T cells from blood. The receptors here all came from a pool of human donors (malaria-infected and uninfected, not separated).

This clone was detected a few times. The protein that TCRdb holds for this DNA derives from a much larger clone and differs from the translated DNA at residue 18, which likely indicates a read error; the protein shown here is translated from the DNA. The chain couples TRDV1 to TRDJ1, with 13 bases lining up with TRDD3. As TCRdb names no J gene, one was assigned here on the basis of a DNA match to germline. This CDR3 contains 21 residues. Germline V gives CDR1 TSWWSYY, CDR2 QGS. The CDR3 sequence is CALGAPSYVSLLGDTADRLIF. CDR3 bases: TGTGCTCTTGGGGCCCCTTCCTACGTATCCCTACTGGGGGATACGGCCGATAGACTCATCTTT.

In this sample, this clone turned up many times. The same CDR3 also results from other DNA sequences found in this sample. This rearrangement joins TRDV1 to TRDJ1; 10 positions match TRDD3. The CDR3 has 24 residues. Germline V gives CDR1 TSWWSYY, CDR2 QGS. V lost 2 bases and J lost 0; bases outside the gene matches: 27. This chain's CDR3 is CALGESPTSSMYWGITPHTDKLIF. As DNA, the CDR3 is TGTGCTCTTGGGGAATCCCCAACCTCCTCGATGTACTGGGGGATCACCCCTCACACCGATAAACTCATCTTT.

This clone was detected a few times. A far larger clone lies a single base away; this is likely a read error. Other DNA sequences in this specimen translate into the identical CDR3. The V call is TRDV1, the J call TRDJ1, with 9 nucleotides matching TRDD3. This CDR3 has 21 residues. The V gene end was trimmed by 0 bases and the J gene end by 2 bases; junction bases not matched to a gene: 19. CDR1 is TSWWSYY, CDR2 QGS, per germline. The CDR3 here is CALGELGVPVLGDLSTDKLIF. CDR3 bases: TGTGCTCTTGGGGAACTGGGAGTCCCAGTACTGGGGGACCTCTCTACCGATAAACTCATCTTT.

This clone was counted only a few times. This DNA's translation differs at residue 6 from TCRdb's protein, which comes from a much larger clone; a read error is likely, and the protein shown is translated from the DNA. J is TRDJ1 and V is TRDV2; 9 nucleotides match TRDD3. No J gene is reported in TCRdb; it was inferred here by comparing the DNA with germline. CDR3 length: 16 amino acids. The trim removed 0 bases at V and 2 bases at J, leaving 6 bases unmatched. Germline-derived CDR1 and CDR2 are GEAIGNYY and EKD. CDR3 loop: CACDTPGDTQTDKLIF. The CDR3 bases are TGTGCCTGTGACACCCCGGGGGATACTCAGACCGATAAACTCATCTTT.

This clone was picked up a small number of times. TCRdb shows a much larger clone's protein in place of this DNA's translation, and the two differ at residue 17, likely through a read error; the protein shown is translated from the DNA. The V gene is TRDV2, but the J gene lacks a call; the table's D call of TRDD3 was not tested on the DNA. CDR1 and CDR2 from the germline V gene are GEAIGNYY and EKD. There are 19 residues in the CDR3. The CDR3 coding sequence is TGTGCCTGTGACGCCGTGCGGACTTTAAGCTCCTGGGACACCCGACAGACGTTTTTC. This translates into CACDAVRTLSSWDTRQTFF.

This clone came up many times. The protein that TCRdb holds for this DNA derives from a much larger clone and differs from the translated DNA at residue 12, which likely indicates a read error; the protein shown here is translated from the DNA. V usage is TRDV1 and J usage is TRDJ1, with 8 bases that match TRDD3. Germline V gene sequence: CDR1 TSWWSYY, CDR2 QGS. The CDR3 sequence is 18 residues long. J lost 1 base, V lost 2 bases, and 12 bases had no gene match. This CDR3 is CALGETKGYVLATDKLIF. The CDR3 DNA reads TGTGCTCTTGGGGAAACAAAGGGATACGTTCTTGCCACCGATAAACTCATCTTT.

The sample holds a few counts of this clone. The protein TCRdb gives is from a much larger clone and does not agree with this DNA's translation at residue 18, likely a read error; the protein shown here comes from the DNA. The V call is TRDV1, the J call TRDJ1, with TRDD3 matching over 8 bases. TCRdb gives no J gene; it was assigned here by matching the DNA to germline. The germline V gene has CDR1 TSWWSYY and CDR2 QGS. The CDR3 covers 21 residues. DNA of the CDR3: TGTGCTCTTGGGGAACTTTCAAGTCTCCCGTACTGGGGGGTCCGGGACGATGAACTCATCTTT. Its translation: CALGELSSLPYWGVRDDELIF.

Comments on this clone: The TCRdb protein, from a much larger clone, departs from this DNA's translation at residue 6, likely by read error; the protein shown derives from the DNA. The V gene is TRDV1, the J gene TRDJ1, with no clear D. CDR1 is TSWWSYY and CDR2 is QGS in the germline V gene. The CDR3 runs 17 residues. Trimming took 3 bases from V and 4 from J, leaving 21 bases between them. CDR3 in amino acids: CALGDAFQGGYNDKLIF. DNA of the CDR3: TGTGCTCTTGGGGATGCATTCCAGGGAGGGTACAACGATAAACTCATCTTT.

Many counts were recorded for this clone. Additional DNA sequences in this sample encode the identical CDR3. The CDR3 coding sequence is TGTGCTCTTGGGGAACTGGGTTACGTTGATAGTAAACTCGGGGCCGGACGTGACACCGATAAACTCATCTTT. Its protein is CALGELGYVDSKLGAGRDTDKLIF. The genes are TRDV1 and TRDJ1; a possible D gene is TRDD1 (5 bases). CDR3 length equals 24 residues. Germline V gives CDR1 TSWWSYY, CDR2 QGS. V shed 0 bases and J shed 0 bases, with 35 bases lying between them.

This clone was seen repeatedly, ten times or more. The CDR3 here is CACDTLSTGGYPRGADKLIF. The CDR3 bases are TGTGCCTGTGACACCTTGAGTACTGGGGGATATCCCAGGGGGGCCGATAAACTCATCTTT. The chain recombines TRDV2 with TRDJ1; 11 bases match TRDD3. The J gene, absent from TCRdb, was called here by matching the DNA to germline. The CDR3 sequence is 20 residues long. The germline V gene has CDR1 GEAIGNYY and CDR2 EKD. J gave up 3 bases and V 0 bases, and 17 bases lay outside the gene matches.

Points on this clone: A far more abundant clone sits one base away, making this likely a read error. Within the sample, other DNA sequences also encode this same CDR3. The genes are TRDV1 and TRDJ1; 8 bases are shared with TRDD3. CDR3 length: 21 amino acids. V shed 3 bases, J shed 0 bases, and the junction held 21 bases outside the gene matches. The germline V gene has CDR1 TSWWSYY and CDR2 QGS. In DNA, the CDR3 is TGTGCTCTTGGGGAGAGGATCCGACCTGGGGGACTCTCACAGTACACCGATAAACTCATCTTT. This sequence encodes CALGERIRPGGLSQYTDKLIF.

This clone turned up a few times. The TCRdb protein, from a much larger clone, departs from this DNA's translation at residue 9, likely by read error; the protein shown derives from the DNA. The J gene is TRDJ1, the V gene TRDV1; 9 bases match TRDD3. CDR1 is TSWWSYY, CDR2 QGS, per germline. Losses at the gene ends were 3 bases for V and 4 bases for J; bases not matched to a gene: 24. The length of the CDR3 is 21 residues. The CDR3: CALGEGTLHPARWGISDKLIF. The CDR3 region has the DNA TGTGCTCTTGGGGAGGGAACCCTTCACCCTGCTAGGTGGGGGATAAGCGATAAACTCATCTTT.

This clone was seen a handful of times. This likely reflects a read error, since a far larger clone is one base away. Other DNA sequences in the same sample also yield this CDR3. V gene TRDV3 combines with J gene TRDJ1, with 8 bases identical to TRDD2. The J gene, absent from TCRdb, was called here by matching the DNA to germline. The J segment lost 6 bases and the V segment lost 5 bases, leaving 14 bases of the junction unmatched. In germline, CDR1 is TVYSNPD, CDR2 GDNSRS (reference sequence). This CDR3 spans 14 amino acids. CDR3 protein: CALAFLRGENKLIF. The CDR3 DNA reads as TGTGCCCTAGCCTTCCTAAGGGGGGAGAATAAACTCATCTTT. Drawing the rest from reference TRDV3 and TRDJ1, the complete variable domain is CDKVTQSSPDQTVASGSEVVLLCTYDTVYSNPDLFWYRIRPDYSFQFVFYGDNSRSEGADFTQGRFSVKHILTQKAFHLVISPVRTEDSATYYCALAFLRGENKLIFGKGTRVTVEP.

By sample share, this clone is large. Other DNA sequences in this specimen translate into the identical CDR3. The chain employs TRDV1 and TRDJ4; 9 nucleotides line up with TRDD3. CDR3 length: 19 residues. Germline V gene data show CDR1 as TSWWSYY and CDR2 as QGS. Germline trimming cut 4 bases from V and 1 base from J; bases unmatched to any gene: 19. CDR3 DNA: TGTGCTCTTGGGGTGAGCTTCCCACCCCGTACTGGGGGAGACAGACCCCTGATCTTT. Translation gives CALGVSFPPRTGGDRPLIF.

This clone has more than one count but fewer than ten. A read error likely explains this, since a far larger clone differs by one base. The same CDR3 can be traced to other DNA sequences in this sample. The gene calls are TRDV1 and TRDJ1, with D hard to call. TCRdb does not report a J gene; here it was assigned by matching the DNA to germline references. Per the germline V gene, CDR1 is TSWWSYY and CDR2 is QGS. CDR3 length: 17 residues. CDR3 bases: TGTGCTCTCGGGGCGCTACGACGGGCCCGCCTCACCGATAAACTCATCTTT. Protein: CALGALRRARLTDKLIF.

This clone was seen a handful of times. TCRdb's protein for this DNA is that of a much larger clone and differs from the translation at residue 16, likely a read error; the protein shown is the DNA translation. The same CDR3 can be traced to other DNA sequences in this sample. The rearrangement uses TRDV1 and TRDJ1, with 9 bases matching TRDD3. CDR3 length: 21 residues. CDR1 and CDR2 (germline): TSWWSYY, QGS. Trimming at V came to 1 base and at J to 5 bases, leaving 23 bases not matched to a gene. CDR3 region: CALGEHCPYEVGDKSGDKLIF. The CDR3 DNA reads as TGTGCTCTTGGGGAACATTGCCCCTACGAGGTGGGGGATAAATCGGGAGATAAACTCATCTTT.

This clone was observed at least ten times. A far larger clone lies a single base away; this is likely a read error. Other DNA sequences in the sample encode the same CDR3. This CDR3 is CAFRHLSWQYTDKLIF. The CDR3 bases are TGTGCCTTTAGACACCTATCCTGGCAGTACACCGATAAACTCATCTTT. The chain couples TRDV3 to TRDJ1; D is ambiguous. The CDR3 length is 16 residues. Germline loops: CDR1 TVYSNPD, CDR2 GDNSRS (reference sequence). The V end was cut by 0 bases, the J end by 0 bases, with 17 bases between.

A note on this clone: The translation of this DNA and the TCRdb protein of a much larger clone differ at residue 11, probably owing to a read error; the protein shown here is translated from the DNA. This rearrangement joins TRDV1 to TRDJ1; 10 bases line up with TRDD3. The J gene, left out of TCRdb, was set here by checking the DNA against germline. The germline V gene has CDR1 TSWWSYY and CDR2 QGS. This CDR3 has 25 amino acids. Trimming at V came to 3 bases and at J to 2 bases, leaving 33 bases not matched to a gene. The CDR3 coding sequence is TGTGCTCTTGGGGACTCTCCTACAACGGAACTCCAACCCCGTACTGGGGGATTACCAACCGATAAACTCATCTTT. This translates into CALGDSPTTELQPRTGGLPTDKLIF.

A remark on this clone: The TCRdb protein comes from a much larger clone and disagrees with this DNA's translation at residue 18, likely due to a read error; the protein given here is derived from the DNA. The chain combines TRDV1 with TRDJ1, with D perhaps given as TRDD2 or TRDD3 (9 bases each). In the absence of a J gene in TCRdb, the DNA was matched to germline to assign it here. This CDR3 has 21 amino acids. Per the germline V gene, CDR1 is TSWWSYY and CDR2 is QGS. V gave up 0 bases and J gave up 10 bases, with 36 bases separating them. DNA of the CDR3: TGTGCTCTTGGGGAACTCCCCCTCAATGGCCTTCCTACTACTGGGGGACGAAGACTCATCTTT. This sequence encodes CALGELPLNGLPTTGGRRLIF.

This clone was seen a few times. One junction end does not reproduce the germline sequence, and a read error may be involved. Other nucleotide sequences in the sample specify the same CDR3. The chain uses TRDV1 and TRDJ1; 9 bases line up with TRDD3. The CDR3 totals 20 residues. Germline loops: CDR1 TSWWSYY, CDR2 QGS. The chain's CDR3 is CALGELLFTGRGGIPDKLIF. The CDR3 DNA sequence: TGTGCTCTTGGGGAACTATTATTTACAGGCCGGGGGGGGATACCCGATAAACTAATCTTT.

This clone has a count of ten or more. A far bigger clonotype differs at one base, so this is likely a read error. This sample also contains other DNA sequences that code for the same CDR3. The rearrangement uses TRDV2 and TRDJ1; TRDD3 aligns across 13 bases. The V gene's germline CDR1 is GEAIGNYY and CDR2 EKD. The V segment lost 0 bases and the J segment 3 bases; nucleotides outside the gene matches: 9. The length of the CDR3 is 18 residues. In DNA, the CDR3 is TGTGCCTGTGACACCGGGAAGCTACTGGGGGATACGCCCGATAAACTCATCTTT. Its translation: CACDTGKLLGDTPDKLIF.

This clone was seen only a few times. TCRdb attributes to this sequence the protein of a much larger clone, which differs from the DNA translation at residue 13; a read error is likely, and the protein displayed is translated from the DNA. The chain joins TRDV2 to TRDJ1; 8 positions match TRDD3. As TCRdb names no J gene, one was assigned here on the basis of a DNA match to germline. Germline V gene lookup returns CDR1 GEAIGNYY and CDR2 EKD. CDR3 size: 17 residues. The CDR3 DNA sequence: TGTGCCTGTGACACCCTAGCCCGGGGGGATAACACCAATAAACTCATCTTT. Its translation is CACDTLARGDNTNKLIF.

By sample share, this clone is medium-sized (0.01 to 0.1%). Different DNA sequences within this sample yield the same CDR3. As DNA, the CDR3 is TGTGCCTTTCGACAACTGGGGGACACCGATAAACTCATCTTT. Residues: CAFRQLGDTDKLIF. J is TRDJ1 and V is TRDV3; TRDD3 matches at 8 bases. Trimming at V came to 2 bases and at J to 0 bases, leaving 5 bases not matched to a gene. The germline V gene has CDR1 TVYSNPD and CDR2 GDNSRS (reference sequence). The CDR3 contains 14 residues.

V gene TRDV1 combines with J gene TRDJ1, with TRDD3 identical over 12 bases. Here the J gene was assigned by germline matching of the DNA, as TCRdb has none. With V trimmed by 2 bases and J by 0 bases, 19 bases remained unmatched. CDR1 TSWWSYY and CDR2 QGS come from the germline V gene. This CDR3 is 22 amino acids long. CDR3 region: CALGENRPEEYWGIPNTDKLIF. CDR3 DNA sequence: TGTGCTCTTGGGGAAAACCGCCCAGAAGAGTACTGGGGGATACCAAACACCGATAAACTCATCTTT.

The sample holds a few counts of this clone. A far larger clone is a single base away, which makes a read error likely. The sample has other DNA sequences that encode this CDR3 too. The V call is TRDV1, the J call TRDJ1; 9 bases are a match to TRDD3. The V gene's germline CDR1 is TSWWSYY and CDR2 QGS. This CDR3 is built from 18 residues. The CDR3, as DNA: TGTGCTCTTGGGGAACTTGGATTGCACGGGGGATACACTGATAAACTCATCTTT. This encodes CALGELGLHGGYTDKLIF.

This clone has at least ten counts. This DNA's translation differs at residue 6 from TCRdb's protein, which comes from a much larger clone; a read error is likely, and the protein shown is translated from the DNA. The rearrangement joins TRDV1 to TRDJ1, with 11 bases matching TRDD3. The germline gives CDR1 TSWWSYY, CDR2 QGS. The V segment lost 6 bases and the J segment 4 bases; nucleotides outside the gene matches: 13. The length of the CDR3 is 17 residues. CDR3 in amino acids: CALGMWGIRRVFDKLIF. For the CDR3, the DNA is TGTGCTCTTGGAATGTGGGGGATACGCCGCGTGTTCGATAAACTCATCTTT.

The table lists this clone with a few counts. TCRdb's protein, taken from a much larger clone, differs from this DNA's translation at residue 3, likely owing to a read error; the protein displayed comes from the DNA. This chain links TRDV1 with TRDJ2; 12 bases align to TRDD3. The J gene, absent from TCRdb, was called here by matching the DNA to germline. Germline loops: CDR1 TSWWSYY, CDR2 QGS. This CDR3 region has 25 residues. CDR3 bases: TGTGCTATTGGGCCCCGCCTTGATACTACTGGGGGATACCTTACCCTCCCTGCTTTGACAGCACAACTCTTCTTT. It is translated as CAIGPRLDTTGGYLTLPALTAQLFF.